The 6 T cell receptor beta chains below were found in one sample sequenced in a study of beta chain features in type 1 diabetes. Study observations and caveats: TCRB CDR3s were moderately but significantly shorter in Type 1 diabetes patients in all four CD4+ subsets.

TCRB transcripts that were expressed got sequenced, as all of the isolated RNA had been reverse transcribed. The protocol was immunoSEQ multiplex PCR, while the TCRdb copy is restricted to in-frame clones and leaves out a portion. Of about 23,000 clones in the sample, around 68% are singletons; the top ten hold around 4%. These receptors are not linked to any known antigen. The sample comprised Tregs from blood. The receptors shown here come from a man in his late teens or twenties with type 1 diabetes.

CDR3 nucleotide sequence: TGTGCCAGCAGGCCGGGACTGGCATCAATGGATACGCAGTATTTT. As protein: CASRPGLASMDTQYF. The chain links TRBV2 to TRBJ2-3, with D possibly TRBD2 on 6 matching bases. Trimming stripped 6 bases from V and 6 bases from J, with 19 bases between. The CDR3 is 15 residues long. Per the germline V gene, CDR1 is SNHLY and CDR2 is FYNNEI.

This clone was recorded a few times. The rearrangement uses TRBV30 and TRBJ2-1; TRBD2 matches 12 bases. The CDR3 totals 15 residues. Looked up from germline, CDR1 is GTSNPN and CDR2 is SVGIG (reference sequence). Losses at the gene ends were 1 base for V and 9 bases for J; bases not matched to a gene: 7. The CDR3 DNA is TGTGCCTGGAGTGCTTTCCTAGCGGGGGGGCGTGAGCAGTTCTTC. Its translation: CAWSAFLAGGREQFF. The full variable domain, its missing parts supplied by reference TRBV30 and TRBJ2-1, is SQTIHQWPATLVQPVGSPLSLECTVEGTSNPNLYWYRQAAGRGLQLLFYSVGIGQISSEVPQNLSASRPQDRQFILSSKKLLLSDSGFYLCAWSAFLAGGREQFFGPGTRLTVL.

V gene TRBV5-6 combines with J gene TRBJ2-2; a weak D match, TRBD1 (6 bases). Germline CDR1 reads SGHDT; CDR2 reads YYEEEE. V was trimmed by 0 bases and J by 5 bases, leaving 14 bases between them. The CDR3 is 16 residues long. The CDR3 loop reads CASSLAGAWMTGELFF. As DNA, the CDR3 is TGTGCCAGCAGCTTGGCAGGGGCGTGGATGACCGGGGAGCTGTTTTTT.

The CDR3 nucleotides are TGCGCCAGCCGACGGGTCATTAACACCGGGGAGCTGTTTTTT. Translation: CASRRVINTGELFF. The chain is built from TRBV5-1 and TRBJ2-2; no firm D call. Germline values: CDR1 SGHRS, CDR2 YFSETQ. Trimming pared 7 bases from V and 2 bases from J, leaving 12 bases between. The CDR3 is 14 residues long.

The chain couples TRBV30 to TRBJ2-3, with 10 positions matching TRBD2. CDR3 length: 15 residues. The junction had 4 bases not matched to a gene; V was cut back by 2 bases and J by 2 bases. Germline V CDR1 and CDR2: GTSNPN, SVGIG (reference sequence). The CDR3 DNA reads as TGTGCCTGGAGTTGGACTAGCGGTCTCACAGATACGCAGTATTTT. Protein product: CAWSWTSGLTDTQYF.

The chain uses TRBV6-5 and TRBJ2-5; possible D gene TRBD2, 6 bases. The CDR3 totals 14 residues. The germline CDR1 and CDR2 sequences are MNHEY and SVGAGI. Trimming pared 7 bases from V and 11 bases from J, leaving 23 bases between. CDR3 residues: CASTKGSPPGEQYF. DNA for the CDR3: TGTGCCAGCACTAAAGGATCCCCCCCGGGAGAGCAGTACTTC.